The 24 T cell receptor beta chains below were found in one sample sequenced in a study of T cell repertoires in cytomegalovirus infection. TCRdb used MiXCR to reprocess the reads, holding one entry per CDR3 protein. The sample lists about 180,000 distinct CDR3 sequences, about a sixth occurring once. The sample comprised CD8+ T cells from PBMCs. These receptors were collected from a human donor in good health (CMV status not recorded). Some clones in this sample may be carry-over from other donors' samples.

This rearrangement joins TRBV6-8 to TRBJ2-1; TRBD2 is a possible D gene (5 bases). From germline, CDR1 is MNHGY and CDR2 SAAAGT. This CDR3 spans 13 amino acids. Between the trimmed V and J ends, which lost 6 bases and 5 bases, there was a span of 11 bases. The DNA for the CDR3 is TGTGCCAGCAGCCCGCGGAGGAACAATGAGCAGTTCTTC. The encoded protein is CASSPRRNNEQFF.

The CDR3: CASSYGDRAKDEQFF. Written as DNA, the CDR3 is TGTGCCAGCAGTTACGGGGACAGGGCGAAAGATGAGCAGTTCTTC. This chain uses TRBV6-2 or TRBV6-3 with TRBJ2-1, with 9 bases lining up with TRBD1. Germline CDR1 reads MNHEY; CDR2 reads SVGEGT. J lost 8 bases, V lost 2 bases, and 7 bases had no gene match. The CDR3 has 15 amino acids.

This clonotype was seen more than once but under ten times. This chain uses TRBV20-1 with TRBJ1-1; 8 bases are shared with TRBD1. The V segment lost 5 bases and the J segment 3 bases; nucleotides outside the gene matches: 8. CDR1 is DFQATT, CDR2 SNEGSKA, per germline (reference sequence). This CDR3 has 14 residues. The CDR3 DNA reads as TGCAGTGCTCTGAAGCAGGGGGCCGACACTGAAGCTTTCTTT. It yields the protein CSALKQGADTEAFF.

The genes are TRBV7-2 and TRBJ1-6, with 7 bases fitting TRBD1. Per the germline V gene, CDR1 is SGHTA and CDR2 is FQGNSA. The V segment lost 1 base and the J segment 4 bases; nucleotides outside the gene matches: 4. The CDR3 runs 16 residues. DNA of the CDR3: TGTGCCAGCAGCTTAGTAGCAGGGGGGTATAATTCACCCCTCCACTTT. It encodes CASSLVAGGYNSPLHF.

This clonotype has a count of ten or more. The V call is TRBV7-2, the J call TRBJ1-2; weak D call: TRBD1 (6 bases). The CDR3 spans 15 residues. V was pared by 5 bases and J by 2 bases, with 15 bases between. Germline V lookup: CDR1 SGHTA, CDR2 FQGNSA. CDR3 in DNA: TGTGCCAGCAGCCCAGACAGGCAGATGAACTATGGCTACACCTTC. It encodes CASSPDRQMNYGYTF.

The chain links TRBV7-2 to TRBJ1-6, with D perhaps matching TRBD1 (6 bases). V lost 2 bases and J lost 8, with 16 bases in between. CDR1 SGHTA and CDR2 FQGNSA come from the germline V gene. This CDR3 is built from 16 residues. In DNA, the CDR3 is TGTGCCAGCAGCTTACTTTTCAGGGGCAGTGATTCACCCCTCCACTTT. Protein product: CASSLLFRGSDSPLHF.

The V and J genes are TRBV10-3 and TRBJ2-7; D is perhaps TRBD1 (5 bases). Germline values: CDR1 ENHRY, CDR2 SYGVKD. CDR3 size: 12 residues. V was pared by 2 bases and J by 5 bases, with 7 bases between. Here the CDR3 DNA reads TGTGCCATCAGTGAGCAGGGAAACGAGCAGTACTTC. Protein: CAISEQGNEQYF.

The chain links TRBV29-1 to TRBJ2-7, with 7 bases that match TRBD1. Looked up from germline, CDR1 is SQVTM and CDR2 is ANQGSEA. The length of the CDR3 is 13 residues. V was clipped by 7 bases and J by 2 bases; unmatched bases: 8. For the CDR3, the DNA is TGCAGCGGCTGGACAGGCGACCCCTACGAGCAGTACTTC. It translates to CSGWTGDPYEQYF.

The J gene is TRBJ2-1, the V gene TRBV6-2 or TRBV6-3; TRBD1 agrees at 8 bases. Germline trimming cut 1 base from V and 9 bases from J; bases unmatched to any gene: 2. Germline V gene lookup returns CDR1 MNHEY and CDR2 SVGEGT. There are 13 residues in the CDR3. The CDR3 DNA reads as TGTGCCAGCAGTTACTTGGGACAGGCTGAGCAGTTCTTC. Translating it yields CASSYLGQAEQFF.

This clonotype turned up a few times. The chain carries TRBV5-6 and TRBJ2-3; 7 positions match TRBD1. The CDR3 contains 16 residues. The germline V gene has CDR1 SGHDT and CDR2 YYEEEE. V was clipped by 4 bases and J by 1 base; unmatched bases: 9. The CDR3 region has the DNA TGTGCCAGCAGCCGGATAAGTGGACAGGGCACAGATACGCAGTATTTT. This gives the protein CASSRISGQGTDTQYF.

The genes are TRBV27 and TRBJ1-1; weak D call: TRBD1 (5 bases). V was shortened by 5 bases and J by 4 bases, with 17 bases between the two germline ends. The CDR3 loop spans 15 amino acids. CDR1 is MNHEY, CDR2 SMNVEV, per germline (reference sequence). CDR3 loop: CASSIPGKVRTEAFF. The CDR3 coding sequence is TGTGCCAGCAGTATTCCAGGGAAGGTCCGCACTGAAGCTTTCTTT.

This clonotype was detected ten times or more. CDR3 in amino acids: CASSLVGQLVVTGELFF. For the CDR3, the DNA is TGTGCCAGCAGCTTAGTAGGACAGCTCGTTGTCACCGGGGAGCTGTTTTTT. The rearrangement links TRBV7-2 to TRBJ2-2, with TRBD1 as a possible D gene (6 bases). V lost 1 base, J lost 4 bases, and 16 bases lay in between. CDR1 and CDR2 from the germline V gene are SGHTA and FQGNSA. CDR3 length equals 17 residues. Combining the CDR3 with reference TRBV7-2 and TRBJ2-2 gives the whole variable domain GAGVSQSPSNKVTEKGKDVELRCDPISGHTALYWYRQSLGQGLEFLIYFQGNSAPDKSGLPSDRFSAERTGGSVSTLTIQRTQQEDSAVYLCASSLVGQLVVTGELFFGEGSRLTVL.

This sequence joins TRBV20-1 and TRBJ2-7, with D uncertain. This CDR3 has 13 amino acids. Germline V gene lookup returns CDR1 DFQATT and CDR2 SNEGSKA (reference sequence). The V end was cut by 6 bases, the J end by 0 bases, with 12 bases between. CDR3 sequence: CSAHPTSSYEQYF. CDR3 nucleotide sequence: TGCAGTGCCCACCCCACGAGCTCCTACGAGCAGTACTTC.

The chain uses TRBV14 and TRBJ1-1, with 12 bases lining up with TRBD1. In germline, CDR1 is SGHDN, CDR2 FVKESK. The ends lost 4 bases at V and 10 bases at J; junction bases unmatched: 10. The CDR3 runs 15 residues. The CDR3 spells CASSPRDRGPIAAFF. The CDR3 nucleotides read TGTGCCAGCAGCCCCCGGGACAGGGGGCCTATTGCAGCTTTCTTT.

This clonotype was found a few times. The chain links TRBV2 to TRBJ2-2; possibly TRBD1 for D (5 bases). Germline V gives CDR1 SNHLY, CDR2 FYNNEI. This CDR3 region has 15 residues. Trimming removed 4 bases from V and 6 bases from J, with 15 bases in between. CDR3 region: CASSAITGNAGELFF. Written as DNA, the CDR3 is TGTGCCAGCAGTGCTATTACAGGAAATGCCGGGGAGCTGTTTTTT.

The CDR3: CASSYMWDQPQHF. The CDR3 DNA sequence: TGTGCCAGCAGTTACATGTGGGACCAGCCCCAGCATTTT. J is TRBJ1-5 and V is TRBV6-2 or TRBV6-3, with a weak D call TRBD1 (5 bases). This CDR3 has 13 amino acids. Germline V CDR1 and CDR2: MNHEY, SVGEGT. V lost 2 bases, J lost 7 bases, and 9 bases lay in between.

This clonotype was counted between two and nine times. CDR3 loop: CSVGDRGAGNEQFF. As DNA, the CDR3 is TGCAGCGTCGGAGATAGGGGGGCTGGTAATGAGCAGTTCTTC. This chain joins TRBV29-1 and TRBJ2-1; D may be TRBD1 or TRBD2 (6 bases each). From germline, CDR1 is SQVTM and CDR2 ANQGSEA. V lost 6 bases and J 7 bases, leaving 19 bases between the germline ends. The CDR3 sequence is 14 residues long.

V and J are TRBV27 and TRBJ2-3; the D gene is possibly TRBD2 (5 bases). Trimming cost V 7 bases and J 0 bases, with 14 bases left between them. The CDR3 spans 15 residues. Germline V CDR1 and CDR2: MNHEY, SMNVEV (reference sequence). The CDR3 sequence is CASTPEGTSTDTQYF. DNA for the CDR3: TGTGCCAGCACCCCCGAGGGCACTAGCACAGATACGCAGTATTTT.

The chain couples TRBV7-9 to TRBJ1-1; 9 nucleotides match TRBD1. This CDR3 is built from 16 residues. The J segment lost 0 bases and the V segment lost 2 bases, leaving 4 bases of the junction unmatched. Germline CDR1 is SEHNR and CDR2 is FQNEAQ (reference sequence). CDR3 region: CASSLLTGGMNTEAFF. Here the CDR3 DNA reads TGTGCCAGCAGCTTATTGACAGGGGGAATGAACACTGAAGCTTTCTTT.

This clonotype was seen a handful of times. CDR3 sequence (DNA): TGTGCCAGCAGCCAAGGGACGGCAGAGAATTCACCCCTCCACTTT. It encodes CASSQGTAENSPLHF. V usage is TRBV3-1 and J usage is TRBJ1-6, with D hard to call. Germline V gene sequence: CDR1 LGHDT, CDR2 YNNKEL (reference sequence). This CDR3 comprises 15 residues. Trimming pared 1 base from V and 7 bases from J, leaving 11 bases between.

The genes are TRBV7-9 and TRBJ2-1; 9 positions match TRBD1. This CDR3 comprises 14 residues. Germline V gene sequence: CDR1 SEHNR, CDR2 FQNEAQ (reference sequence). The ends lost 5 bases at V and 9 bases at J; junction bases unmatched: 8. CDR3: CASSRGTGLSEQFF. The CDR3 nucleotides are TGTGCCAGCAGCCGCGGGACAGGGTTGTCTGAGCAGTTCTTC.

The CDR3, as DNA: TGTGCCAGCAGTCCACAGGGGGTTCAGCCCCAGCATTTT. Translation: CASSPQGVQPQHF. The V call is TRBV12-3 or TRBV12-4, the J call TRBJ1-5; 8 bases are shared with TRBD1. The CDR3 runs to 13 residues. The ends lost 5 bases at V and 6 bases at J; junction bases unmatched: 3.

This chain joins TRBV11-1 and TRBJ2-7, with 8 bases matching TRBD2. The V gene end was trimmed by 4 bases and the J gene end by 3 bases; junction bases not matched to a gene: 11. Germline V gene lookup returns CDR1 SGHAT and CDR2 FQDESV (reference sequence). The CDR3 consists of 16 residues. CDR3 in amino acids: CASSSEGSGTRYEQYF. CDR3 nucleotide sequence: TGTGCCAGCAGCTCAGAGGGTAGCGGGACGCGCTACGAGCAGTACTTC.

This CDR3 is CASSEALLRTGPGYGYTF. The CDR3 nucleotides read TGTGCCAGCAGTGAAGCGCTTCTTCGGACAGGGCCGGGCTATGGCTACACCTTC. The chain links TRBV2 to TRBJ1-2, with TRBD1 matching over 8 bases. The CDR3 extends over 18 amino acids. Trimming at V came to 0 bases and at J to 4 bases, leaving 13 bases not matched to a gene. Germline V gene sequence: CDR1 SNHLY, CDR2 FYNNEI.